The next 27 T cell receptor beta chains were all read from a single sample in a study of CD8 T cells in ankylosing spondylitis. Antigen specificity for these receptors is unknown. Study-wide points: A motif in TCR beta, a set of under ten highly homologous variants, appeared characteristic of ankylosing spondylitis blood.

TCRdb re-called the 5' RACE reads with MiXCR, one entry per CDR3 protein. The sample lists approximately 540,000 distinct CDR3 sequences, over 9.5% occurring once. Input material: blood, either unsorted or a sorted T cell fraction (not recorded which). These receptors all come from a male donor with ankylosing spondylitis.

The V and J genes are TRBV5-6 and TRBJ2-7; D is possibly TRBD2 (6 bases). The V end was cut by 3 bases, the J end by 5 bases, with 12 bases between. This CDR3 comprises 13 residues. Germline assignment: CDR1 SGHDT and CDR2 YYEEEE. In nucleotides, the CDR3 is TGTGCCAGCAGCTCGGCCGGGGAGGACGAGCAGTACTTC. Residues: CASSSAGEDEQYF. Together with reference TRBV5-6 and TRBJ2-7, the CDR3 gives the full variable domain: DAGVTQSPTHLIKTRGQQVTLRCSPKSGHDTVSWYQQALGQGPQFIFQYYEEEERQRGNFPDRFSGHQFPNYSSELNVNALLLGDSALYLCASSSAGEDEQYFGPGTRLTVT.

There are many counts of this clonotype. The chain employs TRBV5-6 and TRBJ2-3; D is unclear. The V gene lost 1 base and the J gene lost 4 bases, with 4 bases spanning the gap. Germline CDR1 SGHDT, CDR2 YYEEEE. The CDR3 totals 12 residues. The CDR3 protein is CASSLMPDTQYF. In DNA form, the CDR3 reads TGTGCCAGCAGCTTGATGCCAGATACGCAGTATTTT.

This clonotype was counted between two and nine times. The chain carries TRBV5-5 and TRBJ2-3; no firm D call. V gave up 0 bases and J gave up 2 bases, with 13 bases separating them. This CDR3 contains 16 residues. Germline V gene sequence: CDR1 SGHKS, CDR2 YYEKEE (reference sequence). The CDR3 sequence: CASSLVTARATDTQYF. CDR3 coding DNA: TGTGCCAGCAGCTTGGTAACAGCCAGAGCCACAGATACGCAGTATTTT.

This clonotype was counted between two and nine times. The rearrangement links TRBV3-1 to TRBJ1-5; D is perhaps TRBD1 (6 bases). V lost 1 base and J 2 bases, leaving 9 bases between the germline ends. The V gene's germline CDR1 is LGHDT and CDR2 YNNKEL (reference sequence). The CDR3 is made up of 15 amino acids. This CDR3 reads CASSQGGAGNQPQHF. The CDR3 DNA sequence: TGTGCCAGCAGCCAAGGGGGGGCTGGCAATCAGCCCCAGCATTTT.

The J gene is TRBJ2-3, the V gene TRBV20-1; D may be TRBD1 or TRBD2 (6 bases each). Trimming left V 5 bases short and J 1 base short, with 10 bases between. Germline CDR1 reads DFQATT; CDR2 reads SNEGSKA (reference sequence). The CDR3 runs 13 residues. The CDR3 DNA follows: TGCAGTGCTGGGGGGCGGGGCACAGATACGCAGTATTTT. Protein product: CSAGGRGTDTQYF.

This clonotype was recorded many times. This sequence joins TRBV7-2 and TRBJ2-1; 14 bases fit TRBD2. With V trimmed by 7 bases and J by 12 bases, 8 bases remained unmatched. The CDR3 totals 14 residues. Germline V lookup: CDR1 SGHTA, CDR2 FQGNSA. The CDR3: CASTPGLAGVGQFF. The CDR3 bases are TGTGCCAGCACTCCGGGACTAGCGGGAGTCGGGCAGTTCTTC.

V is TRBV27 and J is TRBJ2-2; D remains unclear. This CDR3 is built from 15 residues. V lost 0 bases, J lost 5 bases, and 10 bases lay in between. From germline, CDR1 is MNHEY and CDR2 SMNVEV (reference sequence). In nucleotides, the CDR3 is TGTGCCAGCAGTTTATCGATCTCCGTTACCGGGGAGCTGTTTTTT. This gives the protein CASSLSISVTGELFF.

This clonotype showed up just a few times. The chain employs TRBV10-1 and TRBJ2-3, with 10 bases fitting TRBD2. The CDR3 is made up of 15 amino acids. CDR1 WNHNN and CDR2 SYGVQD come from the germline V gene (reference sequence). V gave up 3 bases and J gave up 2 bases; unmatched junction bases: 2. CDR3 nucleotide sequence: TGCGCCAGCAGTGATGGACTAGCGGACACAGATACGCAGTATTTT. Residues: CASSDGLADTDTQYF.

There are a few counts of this clonotype. CDR3 in amino acids: CASSPGNRGTQYF. In nucleotides, the CDR3 is TGTGCCAGTAGTCCCGGGAACAGGGGGACCCAGTACTTC. V and J are TRBV19 and TRBJ2-5; 7 bases line up with TRBD1. Per the germline V gene, CDR1 is LNHDA and CDR2 is SQIVND (reference sequence). The CDR3 consists of 13 residues. The V segment lost 5 bases and the J segment 7 bases; nucleotides outside the gene matches: 7.

The gene calls are TRBV20-1 and TRBJ2-1, with TRBD1 matching 10 bases. The CDR3 contains 14 residues. The ends lost 1 base at V and 6 bases at J; junction bases unmatched: 3. Germline CDR1 DFQATT, CDR2 SNEGSKA (reference sequence). The CDR3 protein is CSARGGTGVNEQFF. The CDR3 nucleotides are TGCAGTGCTAGAGGCGGGACAGGGGTCAATGAGCAGTTCTTC.

This chain connects TRBV20-1 to TRBJ2-1; D is perhaps TRBD2 (6 bases). CDR1 and CDR2 from the germline V gene are DFQATT and SNEGSKA (reference sequence). V lost 0 bases to trimming and J lost 6 bases, with 18 bases between them. CDR3 length equals 16 residues. The CDR3 sequence is CSARDELAGFLNEQFF. In DNA, the CDR3 is TGCAGTGCTAGAGATGAGCTGGCGGGATTTCTCAATGAGCAGTTCTTC.

Note on this clonotype: One junction end disagrees with the germline gene, perhaps due to a read error. J is TRBJ2-3 and V is TRBV12-3 or TRBV12-4; D is unclear. The CDR3 has 15 amino acids. This CDR3 is CASSLGQPPTDTQCF. The DNA of the CDR3 is TGTGCCAGCAGTTTAGGGCAGCCCCCCACAGATACGCAGTGTTTT.

This clonotype was detected a few times. The chain is built from TRBV28 and TRBJ1-3; D is unclear. V was clipped by 7 bases and J by 3 bases, with 13 bases between them. Germline values: CDR1 MDHEN, CDR2 SYDVKM. The CDR3 is made up of 14 amino acids. CDR3 sequence reads: CASTQRTVGNTIYF. The CDR3, as DNA: TGTGCCAGCACCCAAAGGACGGTTGGAAACACCATATATTTT.

This clonotype showed up just a few times. The V and J genes are TRBV12-3 or TRBV12-4 and TRBJ2-1; 9 bases fit TRBD2. V trimming: 5 bases; J trimming: 6 bases; junction bases outside the gene matches: 11. The CDR3 is made up of 16 amino acids. The CDR3 loop reads CASSPGATSGLNEQFF. CDR3 sequence (DNA): TGTGCCAGCAGTCCGGGGGCGACTAGCGGCCTCAATGAGCAGTTCTTC.

Ten or more counts support this clonotype. The V and J genes are TRBV7-2 and TRBJ1-5; D is uncertain. This CDR3 has 15 residues. V was shortened by 1 base and J by 0 bases, with 7 bases between the two germline ends. Germline V gene sequence: CDR1 SGHTA, CDR2 FQGNSA. The CDR3 here is CASSLVTDSNQPQHF. Written as DNA, the CDR3 is TGTGCCAGCAGCTTAGTCACGGATAGCAATCAGCCCCAGCATTTT.

V is TRBV15 and J is TRBJ2-7; D unresolved. Germline V CDR1 and CDR2: LNHNV, YYDKDF (reference sequence). This CDR3 is 15 amino acids long. V lost 0 bases to trimming and J lost 5 bases, with 14 bases between them. DNA of the CDR3: TGTGCCACCAGCAGAGACCCGACTGTTCGTGACGAGCAGTACTTC. Its protein product is CATSRDPTVRDEQYF. The full variable domain, in which reference TRBV15 and TRBJ2-7 provide the parts outside the CDR3, is DAMVIQNPRYQVTQFGKPVTLSCSQTLNHNVMYWYQQKSSQAPKLLFHYYDKDFNNEADTPDNFQSRRPNTSFCFLDIRSPGLGDTAMYLCATSRDPTVRDEQYFGPGTRLTVT.

The genes are TRBV5-1 and TRBJ1-1; D is perhaps TRBD1 (5 bases). CDR1 is SGHRS and CDR2 is YFSETQ in the germline V gene. This CDR3 region has 15 residues. Trimming took 4 bases from V and 3 from J, leaving 16 bases between them. As DNA, the CDR3 is TGCGCCAGCAGCCCCTCGAGACCGGGGCACACTGAAGCTTTCTTT. Amino acid sequence: CASSPSRPGHTEAFF.

CDR3 sequence (DNA): TGTGCCAGCAGCTTACAACTGAGCACCGGGGAGCTGTTTTTT. Its protein is CASSLQLSTGELFF. The chain is built from TRBV7-9 and TRBJ2-2; D not certain. V lost 2 bases, J lost 4 bases, and 8 bases lay in between. CDR1 SEHNR and CDR2 FQNEAQ come from the germline V gene (reference sequence). This CDR3 contains 14 residues.

The chain carries TRBV12-3 or TRBV12-4 and TRBJ2-1, with TRBD2 matching 7 bases. The CDR3 is made up of 13 amino acids. V trimming: 6 bases; J trimming: 9 bases; junction bases outside the gene matches: 8. The CDR3 reads CASSMSGKGEQFF. The CDR3 coding sequence is TGTGCCAGCAGCATGAGCGGGAAGGGTGAGCAGTTCTTC.

This sequence joins TRBV15 and TRBJ1-5; D remains unclear. The germline gives CDR1 LNHNV, CDR2 YYDKDF (reference sequence). The V and J ends lost 0 bases and 4 bases respectively, with 4 bases between them. The CDR3 has 13 residues. CDR3 loop: CATSRDGNQPQHF. Written as DNA, the CDR3 is TGTGCCACCAGCAGAGATGGGAATCAGCCCCAGCATTTT.

The V and J genes are TRBV4-2 and TRBJ2-7; perhaps TRBD1 as D (6 bases). The germline V and J ends were trimmed by 6 bases and 0 bases, with 12 bases remaining between them. The CDR3 totals 14 residues. From germline, CDR1 is LGHNA and CDR2 YNFKEQ. CDR3 loop: CASRRQADSYEQYF. The CDR3 bases are TGTGCCAGCAGGCGACAGGCAGACTCCTACGAGCAGTACTTC.

The chain joins TRBV7-9 to TRBJ2-1, with D perhaps TRBD1 (5 bases). The V gene's germline CDR1 is SEHNR and CDR2 FQNEAQ (reference sequence). This CDR3 comprises 16 residues. The V gene lost 1 base and the J gene lost 7 bases, with 17 bases spanning the gap. The CDR3 DNA reads as TGTGCCAGCAGCTTAGAGGGGTCTCCCCCAAATAATGAGCAGTTCTTC. Residues: CASSLEGSPPNNEQFF.

This sequence joins TRBV3-1 and TRBJ1-5; the D gene is possibly TRBD1 (5 bases). The CDR3 has 16 residues. Germline V gene lookup returns CDR1 LGHDT and CDR2 YNNKEL (reference sequence). V shed 1 base and J shed 1 base, with 11 bases lying between them. The CDR3 DNA reads TGTGCCAGCAGCCAAGCGAAGGGGCTGAGCAATCAGCCCCAGCATTTT. As protein: CASSQAKGLSNQPQHF.

The rearrangement links TRBV29-1 to TRBJ2-7, with 9 nucleotides matching TRBD2. Per the germline V gene, CDR1 is SQVTM and CDR2 is ANQGSEA. Trimming cost V 7 bases and J 5 bases; bases outside gene matches: 12. The CDR3 has 14 amino acids. CDR3 coding DNA: TGCAGCGCCGCCCCGACTAGCGGCCAGGACGAGCAGTACTTC. This gives the protein CSAAPTSGQDEQYF.

This clonotype has just a few counts. The V and J genes are TRBV12-5 and TRBJ2-1; 11 bases are shared with TRBD2. Losses at the gene ends were 2 bases for V and 6 bases for J; bases not matched to a gene: 9. Germline-derived CDR1 and CDR2 are LGHNT and FRNRAP. The CDR3 extends over 17 amino acids. The CDR3 DNA follows: TGTGCTAGTGGTTTGCCGCCGACTAGCGGGAAAGTCAATGAGCAGTTCTTC. Protein: CASGLPPTSGKVNEQFF.

In this sample, this clonotype turned up many times. The V and J genes are TRBV5-5 and TRBJ2-3; perhaps TRBD2 as D (5 bases). The length of the CDR3 is 14 residues. V was clipped by 6 bases and J by 3 bases, with 14 bases between them. Per germline, CDR1 SGHKS and CDR2 YYEKEE (reference sequence). CDR3 bases: TGTGCCAGCATCCCTCAGGAGGAAACAGATACGCAGTATTTT. It translates to CASIPQEETDTQYF.

This clonotype has a handful of counts. The chain carries TRBV20-1 and TRBJ2-3, with no clear D. Germline values: CDR1 DFQATT, CDR2 SNEGSKA (reference sequence). The CDR3 covers 13 residues. Trimming took 3 bases from V and 0 from J, leaving 7 bases between them. CDR3 nucleotide sequence: TGCAGTGCTAGTCGTTTCAGCACAGATACGCAGTATTTT. Protein: CSASRFSTDTQYF.